This passage covers 8 T cell receptor beta chains from one sample sequenced in a study of blood T cell repertoires in COVID-19. TCRdb's table, derived via immunoSEQ multiplex PCR, lists solely in-frame clones and lacks some. Of about 110,000 clones listed, 72% are singletons. Sequenced material: peripheral blood. These receptors originate from an older woman with acute or convalescent COVID-19.

The chain employs TRBV7-8 and TRBJ2-2; D not certain. V was shortened by 1 base and J by 3 bases, with 3 bases between the two germline ends. The CDR3 covers 13 residues. Germline CDR1 reads SGHVS; CDR2 reads FQNEAQ. CDR3 sequence: CASSLVDTGELFF. CDR3 DNA: TGTGCCAGCAGCTTAGTCGACACCGGGGAGCTGTTTTTT.

This sequence joins TRBV20-1 and TRBJ2-5; TRBD1 might be the D (7 bases). From germline, CDR1 is DFQATT and CDR2 SNEGSKA (reference sequence). V gave up 3 bases and J gave up 4 bases, with 15 bases separating them. The length of the CDR3 is 14 residues. DNA for the CDR3: TGCAGTGCTAGTCGGGTGCAGGGGGGAGAGACCCAGTACTTC. This translates into CSASRVQGGETQYF.

The V gene is TRBV6-1, the J gene TRBJ1-2; D is unclear. Germline CDR1 is MNHNS and CDR2 is SASEGT. V gave up 2 bases and J gave up 4 bases, with 14 bases separating them. The CDR3 sequence is 15 residues long. The CDR3 loop is CASSETTAALYGYTF. For the CDR3, the DNA is TGTGCCAGCAGTGAAACTACGGCGGCCCTCTATGGCTACACCTTC.

This chain links TRBV7-9 with TRBJ1-6; D unclear. With 3 bases removed from V and 6 bases from J, the gap between germline ends came to 12 bases. The CDR3 runs 15 residues. Germline V gene data show CDR1 as SEHNR and CDR2 as FQNEAQ (reference sequence). The CDR3 DNA reads TGTGCCAGCAGCTTGACGCGGAAACCTAATTCACCCCTCCACTTT. The encoded protein is CASSLTRKPNSPLHF.

This chain links TRBV19 with TRBJ2-4; weak D call: TRBD1 (6 bases). The CDR3 is 16 amino acids. V gave up 0 bases and J gave up 1 base, with 10 bases separating them. Germline loops: CDR1 LNHDA, CDR2 SQIVND (reference sequence). The CDR3 sequence is CASSIDRGRAKNIQYF. In nucleotides, the CDR3 is TGTGCCAGTAGTATAGACAGGGGTCGTGCCAAAAACATTCAGTACTTC.

The CDR3 DNA reads TGTGCCAGCAGCCCCAGGACAGGGCACCACGAGCAGTACTTC. Translated: CASSPRTGHHEQYF. V and J are TRBV13 and TRBJ2-7; 8 positions match TRBD1. The CDR3 loop spans 14 amino acids. The J segment lost 5 bases and the V segment lost 5 bases, leaving 8 bases of the junction unmatched. Germline assignment: CDR1 PRHDT and CDR2 FYEKMQ (reference sequence).

A note on this clone: One end of the junction fails to match germline, which may point to a read error. This sequence joins TRBV2 and TRBJ1-2; D remains unclear. There are 13 residues in the CDR3. The germline V gene has CDR1 SNHLY and CDR2 FYNNEI. The CDR3 DNA sequence: TGTGCCAGCAGTGAATCATGGGCAGCTATTACCCTCTTC. Amino acid sequence: CASSESWAAITLF.

In its sample, this clone was seen a few times. The rearrangement joins TRBV24-1 to TRBJ2-7; 7 nucleotides agree with TRBD1. The junction had 12 bases not matched to a gene; V was cut back by 3 bases and J by 5 bases. Germline loops: CDR1 KGHDR, CDR2 SFDVKD. The CDR3 loop spans 16 amino acids. The CDR3 sequence: CATSDPLTGFGDEQYF. CDR3 DNA: TGTGCCACCAGTGATCCCTTGACAGGGTTCGGGGACGAGCAGTACTTC.